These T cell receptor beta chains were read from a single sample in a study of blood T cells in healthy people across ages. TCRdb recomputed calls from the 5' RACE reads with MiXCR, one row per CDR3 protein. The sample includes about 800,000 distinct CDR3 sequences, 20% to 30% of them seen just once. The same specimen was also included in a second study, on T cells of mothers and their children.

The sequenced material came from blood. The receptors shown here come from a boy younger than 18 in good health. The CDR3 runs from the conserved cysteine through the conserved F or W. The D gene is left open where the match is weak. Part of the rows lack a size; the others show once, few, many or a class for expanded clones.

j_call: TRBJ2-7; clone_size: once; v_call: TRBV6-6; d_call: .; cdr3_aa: CASSSPRGASEQYF; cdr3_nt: TGTGCCAGCAGTTCCCCTAGGGGGGCTTCCGAGCAGTACTTC
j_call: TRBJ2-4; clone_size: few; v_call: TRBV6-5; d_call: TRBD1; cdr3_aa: CASSSPDRGGIQYF; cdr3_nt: TGTGCCAGCAGTTCACCGGACAGGGGCGGCATTCAGTACTTC
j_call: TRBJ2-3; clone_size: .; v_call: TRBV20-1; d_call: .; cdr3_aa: CSPHKPADTQYF; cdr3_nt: TGCAGTCCTCATAAACCGGCAGATACGCAGTATTTT
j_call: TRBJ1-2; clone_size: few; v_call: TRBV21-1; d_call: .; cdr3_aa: CASSAGRDREDGYTF; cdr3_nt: TGTGCCAGCAGCGCCGGGCGAGACAGGGAGGATGGCTACACCTTC
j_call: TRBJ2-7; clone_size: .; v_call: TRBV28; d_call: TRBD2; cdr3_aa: CASQQASGFSYEQYF; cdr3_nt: TGTGCCAGCCAACAGGCTAGCGGATTCTCCTACGAGCAGTACTTC
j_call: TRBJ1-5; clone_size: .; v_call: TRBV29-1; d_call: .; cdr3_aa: CSVVLPGNQPQHF; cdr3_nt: TGCAGCGTTGTACTCCCCGGCAATCAGCCCCAGCATTTT
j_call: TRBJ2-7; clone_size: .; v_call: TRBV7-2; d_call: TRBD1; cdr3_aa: CASSSQGGQGYEQYF; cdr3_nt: TGTGCCAGCAGCTCCCAGGGGGGACAGGGCTACGAGCAGTACTTC
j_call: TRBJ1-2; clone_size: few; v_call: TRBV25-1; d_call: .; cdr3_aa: CASSSSEGYTF; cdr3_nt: TGTGCCAGCAGTAGCAGTGAGGGCTACACCTTC
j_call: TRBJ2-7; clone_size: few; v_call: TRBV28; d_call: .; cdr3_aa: CASTPSQVFSEQYF; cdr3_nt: TGTGCCAGCACCCCCAGTCAGGTTTTTAGCGAGCAGTACTTC
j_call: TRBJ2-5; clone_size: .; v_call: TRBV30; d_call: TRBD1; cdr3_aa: CAWSAGQGETQYF; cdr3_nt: TGTGCCTGGAGTGCTGGACAGGGAGAGACCCAGTACTTC
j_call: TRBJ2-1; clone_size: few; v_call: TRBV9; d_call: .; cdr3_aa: CASSARTEGTNEQFF; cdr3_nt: TGTGCCAGCAGCGCCAGGACAGAGGGGACGAATGAGCAGTTCTTC
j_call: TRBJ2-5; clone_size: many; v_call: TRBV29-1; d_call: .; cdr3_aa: CSGGRETQYF; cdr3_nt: TGCTCTGGTGGGCGGGAGACCCAGTACTTC
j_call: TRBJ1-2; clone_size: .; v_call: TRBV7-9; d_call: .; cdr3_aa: CASSPTSGKGYTF; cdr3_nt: TGTGCCAGCAGCCCAACGTCCGGGAAGGGCTACACCTTC
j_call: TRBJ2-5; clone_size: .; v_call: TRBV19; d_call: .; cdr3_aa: CASRLSGQETQYF; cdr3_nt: TGTGCCAGTAGATTGAGCGGCCAAGAGACCCAGTACTTC
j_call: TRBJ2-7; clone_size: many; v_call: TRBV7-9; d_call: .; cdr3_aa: CASSPPGTASYEQYF; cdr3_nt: TGTGCCAGCAGCCCACCCGGGACCGCCTCCTACGAGCAGTACTTC
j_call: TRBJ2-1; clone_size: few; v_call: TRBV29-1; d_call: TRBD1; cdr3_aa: CSVAPTGIEQFF; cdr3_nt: TGCAGCGTCGCCCCGACAGGGATTGAGCAGTTCTTC
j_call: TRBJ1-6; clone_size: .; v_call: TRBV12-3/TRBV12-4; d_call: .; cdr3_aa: CASSWATGTSYNSPLHF; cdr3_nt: TGTGCCAGCAGCTGGGCAACCGGGACATCGTATAATTCACCCCTCCACTTT
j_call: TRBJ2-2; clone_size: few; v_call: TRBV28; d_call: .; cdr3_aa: CAAVHFRVPGELFF; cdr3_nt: TGTGCCGCAGTACACTTCAGGGTTCCCGGGGAGCTGTTTTTT
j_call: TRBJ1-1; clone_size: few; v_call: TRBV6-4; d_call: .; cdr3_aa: CASRVRDTEAFF; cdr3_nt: TGTGCCAGCAGAGTTAGGGACACTGAAGCTTTCTTT
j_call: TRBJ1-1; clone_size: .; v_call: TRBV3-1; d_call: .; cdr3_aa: CASIRVRGTEAFF; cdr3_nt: TGTGCCAGCATCCGGGTAAGAGGCACTGAAGCTTTCTTT
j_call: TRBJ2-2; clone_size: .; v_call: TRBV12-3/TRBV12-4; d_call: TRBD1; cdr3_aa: CASSSTGGNTGELFF; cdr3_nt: TGTGCCAGCAGTTCTACAGGGGGGAACACCGGGGAGCTGTTTTTT
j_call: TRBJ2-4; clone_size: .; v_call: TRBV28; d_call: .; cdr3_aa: CASSFGGWGPTNIQYF; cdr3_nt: TGTGCCAGCAGTTTCGGCGGTTGGGGACCCACAAACATTCAGTACTTC
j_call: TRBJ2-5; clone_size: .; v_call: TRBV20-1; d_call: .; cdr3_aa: CSAQPGGLNQETQYF; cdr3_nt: TGCAGTGCTCAACCTGGGGGCCTGAACCAAGAGACCCAGTACTTC
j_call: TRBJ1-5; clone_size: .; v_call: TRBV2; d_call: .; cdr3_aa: CASTYEDTSNQPQHF; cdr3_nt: TGTGCCAGCACCTACGAGGACACTAGCAATCAGCCCCAGCATTTT
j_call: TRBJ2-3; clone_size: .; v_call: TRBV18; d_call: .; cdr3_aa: CASSPGLSGDTQYF; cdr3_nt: TGTGCCAGCTCACCCGGCCTAAGCGGAGATACGCAGTATTTT
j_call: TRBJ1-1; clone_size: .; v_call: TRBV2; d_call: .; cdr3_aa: CASNVGEAFF; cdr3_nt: TGTGCCAGCAACGTCGGGGAAGCTTTCTTT
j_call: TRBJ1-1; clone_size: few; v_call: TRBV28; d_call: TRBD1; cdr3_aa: CASRQGMNTEAFF; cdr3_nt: TGTGCCAGCAGACAGGGGATGAACACTGAAGCTTTCTTT
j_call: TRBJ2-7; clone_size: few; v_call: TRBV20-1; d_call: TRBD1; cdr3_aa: CSAAARTGGVGGGRSYEQYF; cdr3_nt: TGCAGTGCTGCAGCTCGGACAGGGGGCGTCGGTGGCGGACGCTCCTACGAGCAGTACTTC
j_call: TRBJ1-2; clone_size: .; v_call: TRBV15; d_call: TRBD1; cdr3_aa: CATRTQGSNPNYGYTF; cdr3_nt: TGTGCCACCAGAACACAGGGGAGCAACCCTAACTATGGCTACACCTTC
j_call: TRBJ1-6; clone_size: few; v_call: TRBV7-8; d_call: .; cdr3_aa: CASSLNSLYSPLHF; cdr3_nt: TGTGCCAGCAGCTTAAACAGTCTATACTCACCCCTCCACTTT
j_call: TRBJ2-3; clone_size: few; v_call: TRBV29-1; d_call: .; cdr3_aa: CSVEGRVSTDTQYF; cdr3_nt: TGCAGCGTTGAAGGCAGGGTCTCCACAGATACGCAGTATTTT
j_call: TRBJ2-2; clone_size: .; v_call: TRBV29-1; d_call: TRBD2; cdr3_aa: CSVEGSLAGSVGELFF; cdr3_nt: TGCAGCGTTGAAGGCTCTCTAGCGGGGAGCGTCGGGGAGCTGTTTTTT
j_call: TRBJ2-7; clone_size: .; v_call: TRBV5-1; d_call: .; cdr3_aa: CASSLDGEQYF; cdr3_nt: TGCGCCAGCAGCTTGGATGGCGAGCAGTACTTC
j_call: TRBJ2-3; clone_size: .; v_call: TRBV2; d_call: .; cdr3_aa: CASSATGKGPDTQYF; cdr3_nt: TGTGCCAGCAGTGCCACAGGGAAGGGGCCAGATACGCAGTATTTT
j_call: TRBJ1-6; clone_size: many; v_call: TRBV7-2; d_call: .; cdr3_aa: CASSYRDGTTPLHF; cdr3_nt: TGTGCCAGCAGCTATAGGGACGGGACGACACCCCTCCACTTT
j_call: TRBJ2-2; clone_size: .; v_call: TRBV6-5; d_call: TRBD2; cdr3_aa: CASSREGLNTGELFF; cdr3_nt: TGTGCCAGCAGTAGGGAGGGGCTGAACACCGGGGAGCTGTTTTTT
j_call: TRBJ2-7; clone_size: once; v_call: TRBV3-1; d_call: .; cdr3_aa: CASSQVGWEQYF; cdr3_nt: TGTGCCAGCAGCCAAGTAGGGTGGGAGCAGTACTTC
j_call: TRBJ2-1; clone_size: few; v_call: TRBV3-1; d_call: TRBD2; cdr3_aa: CASSPLAGRLFF; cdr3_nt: TGTGCCAGCAGCCCGTTAGCGGGCCGACTGTTCTTC
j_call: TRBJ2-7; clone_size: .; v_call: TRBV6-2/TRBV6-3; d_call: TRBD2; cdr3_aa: CASSLLAGDGYEQYF; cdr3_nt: TGTGCCAGCAGTTTACTAGCGGGGGATGGCTACGAGCAGTACTTC
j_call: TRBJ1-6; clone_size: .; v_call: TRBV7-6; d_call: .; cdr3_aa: CASSLGPRTNSPLHF; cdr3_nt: TGTGCCAGCAGCTTAGGACCAAGGACTAATTCACCCCTCCACTTT
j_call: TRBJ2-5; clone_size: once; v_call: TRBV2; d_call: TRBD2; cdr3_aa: CASSEGGLATETQYF; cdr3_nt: TGTGCCAGCAGTGAAGGGGGACTAGCAACAGAGACCCAGTACTTC
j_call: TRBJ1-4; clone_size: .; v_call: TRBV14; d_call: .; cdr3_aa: CASSRTNRTQLSEKLFF; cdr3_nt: TGTGCCAGCAGTCGGACAAACCGAACTCAACTGAGTGAAAAACTGTTTTTT
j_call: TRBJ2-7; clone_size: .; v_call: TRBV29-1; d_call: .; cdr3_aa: CSVEERGASSYEQYF; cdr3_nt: TGCAGCGTTGAAGAACGGGGGGCAAGTTCCTACGAGCAGTACTTC
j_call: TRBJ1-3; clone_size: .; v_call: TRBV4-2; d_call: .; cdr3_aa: CASSQDTVSTFVFGQQSSGNTIYF; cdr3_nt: TGTGCCAGCAGCCAAGATACGGTTTCGACCTTTGTATTTGGACAGCAGTCCTCTGGAAACACCATATATTTT
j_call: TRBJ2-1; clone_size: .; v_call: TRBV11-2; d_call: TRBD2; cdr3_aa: CASSSELAGNEQFF; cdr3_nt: TGTGCCAGCAGCTCAGAACTAGCGGGGAATGAGCAGTTCTTC
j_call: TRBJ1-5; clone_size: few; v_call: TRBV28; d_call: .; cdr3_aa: CASSSGTGNQPQHF; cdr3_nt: TGTGCCAGCAGTTCCGGGACCGGTAATCAGCCCCAGCATTTT
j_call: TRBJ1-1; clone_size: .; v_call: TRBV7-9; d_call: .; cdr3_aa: CASSPTSGSTEAFF; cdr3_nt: TGTGCCAGCAGCCCCACTTCCGGGAGTACTGAAGCTTTCTTT
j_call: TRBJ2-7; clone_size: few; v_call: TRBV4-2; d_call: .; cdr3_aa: CASSQESGSDEQYF; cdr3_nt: TGTGCCAGCAGCCAAGAGTCGGGTAGCGACGAGCAGTACTTC
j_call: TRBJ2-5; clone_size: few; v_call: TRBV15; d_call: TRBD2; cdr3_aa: CATSRGTSGGLEQYF; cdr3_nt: TGTGCCACCAGCAGGGGGACTAGCGGGGGTCTGGAGCAGTACTTC
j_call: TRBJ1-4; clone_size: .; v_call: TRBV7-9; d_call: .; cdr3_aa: CASSRGARGRDEKLFF; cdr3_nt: TGTGCCAGCAGCCGTGGCGCGAGGGGACGTGATGAAAAACTGTTTTTT
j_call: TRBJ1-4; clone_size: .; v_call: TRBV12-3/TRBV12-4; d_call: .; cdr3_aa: CASSLGDTLTNEKLFF; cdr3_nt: TGTGCCAGCAGTTTAGGGGACACCCTAACTAATGAAAAACTGTTTTTT
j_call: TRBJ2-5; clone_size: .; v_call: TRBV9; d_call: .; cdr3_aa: CASSTGRSRETQYF; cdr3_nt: TGTGCCAGCAGCACAGGACGCAGCCGAGAGACCCAGTACTTC
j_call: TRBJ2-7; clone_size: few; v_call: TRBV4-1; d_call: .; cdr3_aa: CASSWQTPAYEQYF; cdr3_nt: TGCGCCAGCAGTTGGCAAACCCCAGCCTACGAGCAGTACTTC
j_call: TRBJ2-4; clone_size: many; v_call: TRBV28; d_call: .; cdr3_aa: CASSLWGGRAPTNIQYF; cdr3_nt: TGTGCCAGCAGTTTATGGGGGGGGCGGGCCCCGACAAACATTCAGTACTTC
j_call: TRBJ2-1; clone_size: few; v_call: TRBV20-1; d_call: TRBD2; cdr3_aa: CSASGLAGGGFWEQFF; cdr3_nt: TGCAGTGCTAGCGGACTAGCGGGAGGCGGGTTTTGGGAGCAGTTCTTC
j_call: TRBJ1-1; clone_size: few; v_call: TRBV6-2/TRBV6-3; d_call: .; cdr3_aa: CASSSGTAGQGAFF; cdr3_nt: TGTGCCAGCAGTTCCGGGACGGCGGGGCAGGGAGCTTTCTTT
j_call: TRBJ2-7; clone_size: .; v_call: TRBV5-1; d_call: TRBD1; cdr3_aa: CASSSNTGGKGYEQYF; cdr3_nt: TGCGCCAGCAGCTCAAATACAGGGGGAAAAGGCTACGAGCAGTACTTC